This passage covers 7 T cell receptor beta chains from one sample sequenced in a study of blood T cells in healthy people across ages (dated by TCRdb to about 2015). The method was 5' RACE. The sequencer was an Illumina HiSeq 2500. A second PCR of 7 to 11 cycles was performed with a sample-barcoded 5' primer and a J-beta primer mix. TCRdb redid the processing of the public reads, applying fastp at Q25 and MiXCR, and retained in-frame beta chains. Entries that share a CDR3 protein sequence are merged under the most common genes and DNA. The sample profile shows 700,000 to 850,000 distinct CDR3 sequences; about 53% of them were found once. Around 41% of the sample rests with the top ten. The sample was blood. Source of these receptors: a man at least 80 years old in good health.

V usage is TRBV24-1 and J usage is TRBJ2-2, with 9 nucleotides matching TRBD2. From germline, CDR1 is KGHDR and CDR2 SFDVKD. This CDR3 has 15 amino acids. With 5 bases clipped from V and 5 bases from J, the junction kept 5 bases outside the gene matches. The CDR3 DNA follows: TGTGCCACCAGTGGAGTAGCGGGAGTAACCGGGGAGCTGTTTTTT. Amino acid sequence: CATSGVAGVTGELFF.

The V gene is TRBV6-6, the J gene TRBJ1-1, with a tentative D call TRBD1 (6 bases). V gave up 5 bases and J gave up 4 bases, with 17 bases separating them. From germline, CDR1 is MNHNY and CDR2 SVGAGI (reference sequence). There are 15 residues in the CDR3. The CDR3: CASSPRGNGGTEAFF. The CDR3, as DNA: TGTGCCAGCAGTCCTAGGGGGAATGGCGGCACTGAAGCTTTCTTT.

The rearrangement uses TRBV28 and TRBJ2-7; D might be TRBD1 (6 bases). V was clipped by 5 bases and J by 1 base, with 15 bases between them. Per the germline V gene, CDR1 is MDHEN and CDR2 is SYDVKM. The CDR3 is 15 residues long. The CDR3 nucleotides are TGTGCCAGCAGTACACAGGGTCTCGGGTCCTACGAGCAGTACTTC. Protein: CASSTQGLGSYEQYF.

V gene TRBV27 combines with J gene TRBJ2-1, with 12 bases aligning to TRBD2. Germline CDR1 and CDR2: MNHEY and SMNVEV (reference sequence). This CDR3 comprises 17 residues. Trimming cost V 6 bases and J 7 bases; bases outside gene matches: 13. This CDR3 is CASSPTRLAGDQNEQFF. CDR3 sequence (DNA): TGTGCCAGCAGCCCAACCCGACTAGCGGGAGACCAAAATGAGCAGTTCTTC.

The chain links TRBV9 to TRBJ2-1, with 9 bases matching TRBD1. The length of the CDR3 is 15 residues. V was pared by 2 bases and J by 3 bases, with 3 bases of the junction left unmatched. The germline CDR1 and CDR2 sequences are SGDLS and YYNGEE. The CDR3 DNA sequence: TGTGCCAGCAGCGTCTCGGGACAGGGCTACAATGAGCAGTTCTTC. Its protein is CASSVSGQGYNEQFF.

The rearrangement uses TRBV20-1 and TRBJ1-2, with unresolved D. V lost 3 bases to trimming and J lost 3 bases, with 11 bases between them. The germline gives CDR1 DFQATT, CDR2 SNEGSKA (reference sequence). This CDR3 contains 13 residues. Here the CDR3 DNA reads TGCAGTGCTAGGCCCGCGGAGGACTATGGCTACACCTTC. Protein product: CSARPAEDYGYTF.

This clonotype turned up a few times. The rearrangement joins TRBV11-2 to TRBJ1-2; D remains unclear. CDR1 is SGHAT, CDR2 FQNNGV, per germline. Trimming removed 4 bases at V and 4 bases at J, with 10 bases between. The CDR3 runs 13 residues. Here the CDR3 reads CASSSGGVYGYTF. The CDR3 bases are TGTGCCAGCAGCTCAGGTGGCGTCTATGGCTACACCTTC.